This T cell receptor (beta chain) was obtained from a study of T cell repertoires in cytomegalovirus infection. Across the study: CMV epitopes used comprised recently identified HLA-C-restricted ones and well-studied HLA-B-restricted ones. CMV infection plus the matching HLA type was flagged by public TCR beta signatures. Findings and limits, study-wide: The cumulative frequency of public TCR beta families distinguished individuals who carried CMV together with the relevant HLA.

CDR3 length equals 17 residues. V lost 2 bases, J lost 10 bases, and 21 bases lay in between. One entry per CDR3 protein results from TCRdb running MiXCR on the reads. Among roughly 310,000 distinct CDR3 sequences, 25% to 30% were seen once, and the ten largest hold approximately 20%. This clonotype was counted between two and nine times. Its antigen is undetermined. The sequence came from a human donor in good health (CMV status not recorded). Some clones in this sample may be carry-over from other donors' samples. The chain combines TRBV12-3 or TRBV12-4 with TRBJ1-6; perhaps TRBD1 as D (6 bases). The specimen was cultured PBMCs, collected from culture after CMV antigen stimulation. The CDR3 DNA reads TGTGCCAGCAGTTTAAGCGGAGGGGGTGTGTTTGGATCACCCCTCCACTTT. It translates to CASSLSGGGVFGSPLHF.